Following are 17 T cell receptor beta chains from one sample sequenced in a study of cytotoxic CD8 clonotypes in ibrutinib-treated CLL. Method: immunoSEQ multiplex PCR; TCRdb's copy keeps in-frame clones and lacks some. This table has fewer than 400,000 clones, about 61% appearing once. The material was PBMCs, obtained after 36 months of ibrutinib treatment. The source of these receptors is a human donor with chronic lymphocytic leukemia.

The chain links TRBV28 to TRBJ2-7; TRBD1 agrees at 7 bases. The CDR3 has 13 amino acids. Germline-derived CDR1 and CDR2 are MDHEN and SYDVKM. V was pared by 4 bases and J by 5 bases, with 5 bases of the junction left unmatched. The CDR3 nucleotides read TGTGCCAGCAGTTCGTACAGGGGTAACGAGCAGTACTTC. Protein: CASSSYRGNEQYF.

This chain joins TRBV15 and TRBJ1-2, with TRBD1 as a possible D gene (6 bases). From germline, CDR1 is LNHNV and CDR2 YYDKDF (reference sequence). V gave up 4 bases and J gave up 1 base, with 13 bases separating them. The CDR3 extends over 15 amino acids. This CDR3 is CATSTRTAFNYGYTF. The CDR3 bases are TGTGCCACCAGCACCCGGACAGCTTTTAACTATGGCTACACCTTC. The full variable domain, its missing parts supplied by reference TRBV15 and TRBJ1-2, is DAMVIQNPRYQVTQFGKPVTLSCSQTLNHNVMYWYQQKSSQAPKLLFHYYDKDFNNEADTPDNFQSRRPNTSFCFLDIRSPGLGDTAMYLCATSTRTAFNYGYTFGSGTRLTVV.

This sequence joins TRBV2 and TRBJ2-3; 8 bases align to TRBD1. The ends lost 8 bases at V and 2 bases at J; junction bases unmatched: 6. Germline CDR1 reads SNHLY; CDR2 reads FYNNEI. The CDR3 totals 14 residues. The CDR3 sequence: CASQDRGHTDTQYF. The CDR3 DNA follows: TGTGCCAGCCAAGACAGGGGACACACAGATACGCAGTATTTT.

This sequence joins TRBV11-2 and TRBJ2-5; TRBD2 matches at 11 bases. Trimming took 7 bases from V and 5 from J; bases not matched to a gene: 6. Germline CDR1 and CDR2: SGHAT and FQNNGV. This CDR3 comprises 14 residues. CDR3 DNA: TGTGCCAGCAACCTAGCGGGGGGTGGTGAGACCCAGTACTTC. As protein: CASNLAGGGETQYF. Together with reference TRBV11-2 and TRBJ2-5, the CDR3 gives the full variable domain: EAGVAQSPRYKIIEKRQSVAFWCNPISGHATLYWYQQILGQGPKLLIQFQNNGVVDDSQLPKDRFSAERLKGVDSTLKIQPAKLEDSAVYLCASNLAGGGETQYFGPGTRLLVL.

The V gene is TRBV2, the J gene TRBJ2-1; D unclear. The length of the CDR3 is 11 residues. Trimming took 4 bases from V and 5 from J, leaving 3 bases between them. Germline CDR1 reads SNHLY; CDR2 reads FYNNEI. CDR3 protein: CASSADNEQFF. For the CDR3, the DNA is TGTGCCAGCAGTGCAGACAATGAGCAGTTCTTC. Full variable domain (rest looked up from reference TRBV2 and TRBJ2-1): EPEVTQTPSHQVTQMGQEVILRCVPISNHLYFYWYRQILGQKVEFLVSFYNNEISEKSEIFDDQFSVERPDGSNFTLKIRSTKLEDSAMYFCASSADNEQFFGPGTRLTVL.

J is TRBJ2-4 and V is TRBV29-1, with D tentatively TRBD1 or TRBD2 (6 bases each). This CDR3 has 12 residues. Germline V lookup: CDR1 SQVTM, CDR2 ANQGSEA. V shed 6 bases and J shed 6 bases, with 12 bases lying between them. The CDR3 reads CSVGWGANIQYF. The CDR3 DNA sequence: TGCAGCGTAGGGTGGGGGGCAAACATTCAGTACTTC.

J is TRBJ1-1 and V is TRBV4-1; D might be TRBD1 (6 bases). Per the germline V gene, CDR1 is MGHRA and CDR2 is YSYEKL. This CDR3 region has 16 residues. Trimming took off 3 bases at V and 4 bases at J, with 18 bases between the two ends. CDR3: CASSQATGWIGTEAFF. In nucleotides, the CDR3 is TGCGCCAGCAGCCAGGCTACAGGGTGGATAGGCACTGAAGCTTTCTTT.

The chain links TRBV28 to TRBJ2-4; D possibly corresponds to TRBD1 (7 bases). V was pared by 6 bases and J by 6 bases, with 12 bases between. The germline CDR1 and CDR2 sequences are MDHEN and SYDVKM. The CDR3 runs 13 residues. CDR3 in amino acids: CASSSGGRNIQYF. CDR3 DNA sequence: TGTGCCAGCAGCTCAGGGGGGAGAAACATTCAGTACTTC.

This clone has only a few counts. The same CDR3 arises from other DNA sequences in this sample as well. The V gene is TRBV27, the J gene TRBJ1-2, with no clear D. Per germline, CDR1 MNHEY and CDR2 SMNVEV (reference sequence). The CDR3 covers 13 residues. Between the trimmed V and J ends, which lost 6 bases and 2 bases, there was a span of 10 bases. CDR3: CASRSTANYGYTF. CDR3 sequence (DNA): TGTGCCAGCAGATCCACAGCAAACTATGGCTACACCTTC.

The chain uses TRBV7-3 and TRBJ2-3, with D tentatively TRBD2 (6 bases). Germline V lookup: CDR1 SGHTA, CDR2 FQGTGA. V was trimmed by 5 bases and J by 0 bases, leaving 12 bases between them. The CDR3 has 15 residues. This CDR3 reads CASSSSGSSTDTQYF. In nucleotides, the CDR3 is TGTGCCAGCAGCAGTAGCGGCTCTAGCACAGATACGCAGTATTTT.

V usage is TRBV9 and J usage is TRBJ1-3; 8 bases are a match to TRBD1. There are 15 residues in the CDR3. The germline gives CDR1 SGDLS, CDR2 YYNGEE. With V trimmed by 3 bases and J by 3 bases, 5 bases remained unmatched. The CDR3 sequence: CASSEQDRVGNTIYF. The CDR3 DNA is TGTGCCAGCAGCGAGCAGGACAGGGTTGGAAACACCATATATTTT.

V is TRBV19 and J is TRBJ1-5, with 10 positions matching TRBD1. Trimming at V came to 3 bases and at J to 3 bases, leaving 5 bases not matched to a gene. Germline V lookup: CDR1 LNHDA, CDR2 SQIVND (reference sequence). This CDR3 is built from 16 residues. The chain's CDR3 is CASSMGTGAINQPQHF. CDR3 DNA sequence: TGTGCCAGTAGTATGGGGACAGGGGCGATCAATCAGCCCCAGCATTTT.

This rearrangement joins TRBV28 to TRBJ2-7; maybe TRBD1 (6 bases). Trimming took off 2 bases at V and 2 bases at J, with 13 bases between the two ends. This CDR3 spans 15 amino acids. Germline V gene lookup returns CDR1 MDHEN and CDR2 SYDVKM. DNA of the CDR3: TGTGCCAGCAGTTTAGTGGGGACACCCCCCTACGAGCAGTACTTC. Its protein is CASSLVGTPPYEQYF.

In its sample, this clone was seen a few times. The J gene is TRBJ1-2, the V gene TRBV6-1, with D unresolved. V was trimmed by 8 bases and J by 3 bases, leaving 19 bases between them. This CDR3 spans 15 amino acids. Germline loops: CDR1 MNHNS, CDR2 SASEGT. The CDR3 protein is CASFRFQGGDYGYTF. In DNA form, the CDR3 reads TGTGCCAGCTTTCGGTTCCAAGGAGGTGACTATGGCTACACCTTC.

This clone was recorded only once. Other nucleotide sequences from this sample produce the same CDR3. V and J are TRBV18 and TRBJ1-2, with no clear D. The V end was cut by 0 bases, the J end by 4 bases, with 6 bases between. The CDR3 consists of 13 residues. CDR1 and CDR2 (germline): KGHSH, LQKENI. The CDR3 nucleotides read TGTGCCAGCTCACCACCAGGAGGCTATGGCTACACCTTC. Encoded protein: CASSPPGGYGYTF.

The chain carries TRBV5-1 and TRBJ1-4; TRBD1 agrees at 12 bases. J lost 4 bases, V lost 3 bases, and 10 bases had no gene match. Germline CDR1 SGHRS, CDR2 YFSETQ. This CDR3 has 18 amino acids. The CDR3 is CASSSEPGQGADNEKLFF. The CDR3 coding sequence is TGCGCCAGCAGCTCAGAACCGGGACAGGGGGCGGATAATGAAAAACTGTTTTTT. The entire variable domain, with the rest obtained from reference TRBV5-1 and TRBJ1-4, is as follows: KAGVTQTPRYLIKTRGQQVTLSCSPISGHRSVSWYQQTPGQGLQFLFEYFSETQRNKGNFPGRFSGRQFSNSRSEMNVSTLELGDSALYLCASSSEPGQGADNEKLFFGSGTQLSVL.

The chain recombines TRBV19 with TRBJ1-2; D remains unclear. The germline V gene encodes CDR1 LNHDA and CDR2 SQIVND (reference sequence). Trimming took 6 bases from V and 6 from J, leaving 8 bases between them. This CDR3 spans 11 amino acids. Here the CDR3 DNA reads TGTGCCAGTAGAGGGATGAATGGCTACACCTTC. This sequence encodes CASRGMNGYTF.